A selection of T cell receptor beta chains follows, all from one sample in a study of T cell repertoires in cytomegalovirus infection. TCRdb passed the reads through MiXCR, listing each CDR3 protein once. The sample has 510,000 or so distinct CDR3 sequences, 26% seen once. The sequenced sample consisted of PBMCs. The receptor source for this set is a human donor in good health (CMV status not recorded). Some clones in this sample may be carry-over from other donors' samples. Both conserved end residues are part of each CDR3. The order of the fields is J gene, clone size, V gene, D gene, CDR3 protein, CDR3 DNA. D genes are given only for firm matches. Expanded clones are given a class, and other clones once, few, many or no size at all.

J: TRBJ2-1
size: NA
V: TRBV6-6
D: TRBD2
CDR3: CASTQWAGAPYNEQFF
DNA: TGTGCCAGCACCCAGTGGGCGGGAGCTCCCTACAATGAGCAGTTCTTC

J: TRBJ1-2
size: few
V: TRBV12-3/TRBV12-4
D: NA
CDR3: CASSFELERVFNYGYTF
DNA: TGTGCCAGCAGTTTCGAACTGGAAAGGGTTTTTAACTATGGCTACACCTTC

J: TRBJ2-1
size: many
V: TRBV5-4
D: TRBD2
CDR3: CASSLEGVAGGEQFF
DNA: TGTGCCAGCAGCTTGGAGGGGGTAGCGGGAGGTGAGCAGTTCTTC

J: TRBJ1-5
size: NA
V: TRBV7-9
D: NA
CDR3: CASSLDRDEGWPQHF
DNA: TGTGCCAGCAGCTTAGATAGGGATGAAGGTTGGCCCCAGCATTTT

J: TRBJ2-5
size: NA
V: TRBV7-4
D: NA
CDR3: CASSARGAPSAETQYF
DNA: TGTGCCAGCAGCGCCCGGGGGGCACCCTCAGCGGAGACCCAGTACTTC

J: TRBJ2-3
size: many
V: TRBV7-2
D: TRBD2
CDR3: CASNPTSGHTDTQYF
DNA: TGTGCCAGCAACCCAACTAGCGGACACACAGATACGCAGTATTTT

J: TRBJ1-2
size: few
V: TRBV7-8
D: NA
CDR3: CASSTGGEIYGYTF
DNA: TGTGCCAGCAGCACGGGCGGGGAGATCTATGGCTACACCTTC

J: TRBJ2-3
size: many
V: TRBV7-2
D: TRBD2
CDR3: CASTPLAGVNRDTQYF
DNA: TGTGCCAGCACCCCACTAGCGGGAGTAAACCGAGATACGCAGTATTTT

J: TRBJ1-5
size: few
V: TRBV6-2/TRBV6-3
D: NA
CDR3: CASSPRYQPQHF
DNA: TGTGCCAGCAGTCCACGGTATCAGCCCCAGCATTTT

J: TRBJ2-3
size: NA
V: TRBV19
D: TRBD1
CDR3: CASSRTGTGIADTQYF
DNA: TGTGCCAGTAGTAGAACCGGGACAGGGATCGCAGATACGCAGTATTTT

J: TRBJ2-1
size: NA
V: TRBV7-8
D: NA
CDR3: CASSRRRTIDEQFF
DNA: TGTGCCAGCAGCCGACGGCGGACCATCGATGAGCAGTTCTTC

J: TRBJ1-1
size: NA
V: TRBV27
D: TRBD1
CDR3: CASSTRGHTEAFF
DNA: TGTGCCAGTTCAACCAGGGGGCACACTGAAGCTTTCTTT

J: TRBJ2-3
size: many
V: TRBV7-2
D: TRBD1
CDR3: CASRFTGADTQYF
DNA: TGTGCCAGCAGGTTCACAGGGGCAGATACGCAGTATTTT